Presented here are 23 T cell receptor beta chains from one specimen sequenced in a study of cytomegalovirus exposure and HLA in healthy donors. Use of 60 Vbeta and 13 Jbeta primers characterized the PCR. Produced via immunoSEQ multiplex PCR; TCRdb's table is partial and in-frame only. Here the sample spans around 200,000 clones, around 80% being singletons. Sequenced: PBMCs. Receptor source: a man between 25 and 39 years old in good health and CMV-seronegative.

J is TRBJ2-2 and V is TRBV7-6, with TRBD2 matching 13 bases. Germline trimming cut 3 bases from V and 6 bases from J; bases unmatched to any gene: 7. CDR1 and CDR2 from the germline V gene are SGHVS and FNYEAQ. This CDR3 comprises 17 residues. CDR3: CASSFATSGRLAGELFF. CDR3 coding DNA: TGTGCCAGCAGCTTCGCGACTAGCGGGAGGTTGGCCGGGGAGCTGTTTTTT.

The rearrangement uses TRBV5-4 and TRBJ1-3, with 9 bases lining up with TRBD1. V was pared by 1 base and J by 2 bases, with 1 base of the junction left unmatched. This CDR3 is 15 amino acids long. Germline CDR1 SGHNT, CDR2 YYREEE (reference sequence). Here the CDR3 DNA reads TGTGCCAGCAGCTTGACAGGGGGCCCTGGAAACACCATATATTTT. As protein: CASSLTGGPGNTIYF. The whole variable domain, filled in from reference TRBV5-4 and TRBJ1-3, reads ETGVTQSPTHLIKTRGQQVTLRCSSQSGHNTVSWYQQALGQGPQFIFQYYREEENGRGNFPPRFSGLQFPNYSSELNVNALELDDSALYLCASSLTGGPGNTIYFGEGSWLTVV.

The V gene is TRBV15, the J gene TRBJ2-7; D uncertain. CDR1 and CDR2 (germline): LNHNV, YYDKDF (reference sequence). Trimming took 0 bases from V and 0 from J, leaving 6 bases between them. The CDR3 consists of 14 residues. CDR3 DNA: TGTGCCACCAGCAGAGAACAGAGCTCCTACGAGCAGTACTTC. Amino acid sequence: CATSREQSSYEQYF.

The chain combines TRBV18 with TRBJ1-5; TRBD1 is a possible D gene (5 bases). Deletions cut 0 bases from V and 4 bases from J, with 13 bases between. Germline CDR1 is KGHSH and CDR2 is LQKENI. CDR3 length equals 16 residues. DNA of the CDR3: TGTGCCAGCTCACCACCTAACGTACAGGCAAATCAGCCCCAGCATTTT. Translating it yields CASSPPNVQANQPQHF.

The chain has TRBV7-9 and TRBJ2-5, with 8 positions matching TRBD1. V gave up 5 bases and J gave up 2 bases; unmatched junction bases: 4. Germline CDR1 is SEHNR and CDR2 is FQNEAQ (reference sequence). The CDR3 is made up of 14 amino acids. This CDR3 is CASSGTGIQETQYF. The CDR3 DNA sequence: TGTGCCAGCAGCGGGACAGGCATTCAAGAGACCCAGTACTTC. The whole variable domain, remainder taken from reference TRBV7-9 and TRBJ2-5, is DTGVSQNPRHKITKRGQNVTFRCDPISEHNRLYWYRQTLGQGPEFLTYFQNEAQLEKSRLLSDRFSAERPKGSFSTLEIQRTEQGDSAMYLCASSGTGIQETQYFGPGTRLLVL.

The chain is built from TRBV28 and TRBJ2-7; 7 nucleotides line up with TRBD2. V lost 8 bases and J lost 0; bases outside the gene matches: 4. This CDR3 contains 13 residues. Germline V gene lookup returns CDR1 MDHEN and CDR2 SYDVKM. For the CDR3, the DNA is TGTGCCAGCTATAGCGGGCACTCCTACGAGCAGTACTTC. Translation: CASYSGHSYEQYF.

V gene TRBV6-6 combines with J gene TRBJ2-7; possibly TRBD1 for D (5 bases). There are 15 residues in the CDR3. CDR1 MNHNY and CDR2 SVGAGI come from the germline V gene (reference sequence). The ends were cut back, 0 bases at V and 0 bases at J, with 9 bases in the middle. CDR3 sequence: CASSYSEGVSYEQYF. CDR3 DNA sequence: TGTGCCAGCAGTTACTCCGAAGGGGTCTCCTACGAGCAGTACTTC.

V is TRBV5-1 and J is TRBJ2-6, with 12 bases lining up with TRBD2. CDR3 length: 19 amino acids. CDR1 is SGHRS, CDR2 YFSETQ, per germline. The J segment lost 2 bases and the V segment lost 5 bases, leaving 11 bases of the junction unmatched. The CDR3 reads CASRSKRTSGTAGANVLTF. CDR3 DNA sequence: TGCGCCAGCAGAAGTAAAAGGACTAGCGGGACTGCTGGGGCCAACGTCCTGACTTTC.

The rearrangement uses TRBV19 and TRBJ2-7; 10 nucleotides match TRBD1. V gave up 10 bases and J gave up 2 bases; unmatched junction bases: 11. This CDR3 region has 15 residues. Germline CDR1 LNHDA, CDR2 SQIVND (reference sequence). The CDR3 DNA is TGTGCCACTCGAGAGGGGACAGGGGCAACCTACGAGCAGTACTTC. This gives the protein CATREGTGATYEQYF.

V usage is TRBV6-1 and J usage is TRBJ2-5; 7 bases map to TRBD2. Germline CDR1 MNHNS, CDR2 SASEGT. The CDR3 is 15 amino acids. The V and J ends lost 6 bases and 4 bases, in that order; junction bases with no gene match: 11. The CDR3 nucleotides read TGTGCCAGCAGCCGTGCCGGGACTAAGATAGAGACCCAGTACTTC. The encoded protein is CASSRAGTKIETQYF.

In its sample, this clone was seen a few times. J is TRBJ1-2 and V is TRBV6-5; D might be TRBD1 (6 bases). CDR1 and CDR2 (germline): MNHEY, SVGAGI. V lost 5 bases and J 7 bases, leaving 17 bases between the germline ends. The CDR3 has 14 amino acids. The CDR3 reads CASSPQGGGSGYTF. The CDR3 DNA sequence: TGTGCCAGCAGTCCACAGGGAGGGGGTAGTGGCTACACCTTC.

V usage is TRBV11-2 and J usage is TRBJ2-1; 8 nucleotides match TRBD1. Trimming cost V 1 base and J 8 bases; bases outside gene matches: 4. This CDR3 is built from 14 residues. Germline CDR1 SGHAT, CDR2 FQNNGV. DNA of the CDR3: TGTGCCAGCAGCTTAGGAGCAGGGGGCTATGAGCAGTTCTTC. Translation: CASSLGAGGYEQFF.

V usage is TRBV2 and J usage is TRBJ2-7; D is undetermined. Trimming removed 7 bases at V and 0 bases at J, with 13 bases between. Germline V CDR1 and CDR2: SNHLY, FYNNEI. There are 14 residues in the CDR3. This CDR3 is CASKENPGSYEQYF. The CDR3, as DNA: TGTGCCAGCAAAGAGAACCCGGGCTCCTACGAGCAGTACTTC.

The chain links TRBV12-2 to TRBJ2-1; TRBD2 reflects the table's D call only, with no check against the DNA. TRBV12-2 represents a pseudogene. The CDR3 has 12 amino acids. As DNA, the CDR3 is TGTGCAAGTCGCTCTAGCGTTGCGGAGCAGTTCTTC. Encoded protein: CASRSSVAEQFF.

V is TRBV4-1 and J is TRBJ1-5; D is possibly TRBD1 (5 bases). Germline values: CDR1 MGHRA, CDR2 YSYEKL. The V and J ends lost 1 base and 4 bases respectively, with 11 bases between them. The CDR3 loop spans 15 amino acids. The CDR3 nucleotides read TGCGCCAGCAGCCAAGGCCGGGGGACTAATCAGCCCCAGCATTTT. Translation: CASSQGRGTNQPQHF.

The genes are TRBV11-3 and TRBJ2-7; 9 nucleotides line up with TRBD2. Germline V gives CDR1 SGHNT, CDR2 YENEEA. V was pared by 5 bases and J by 0 bases, with 5 bases of the junction left unmatched. The CDR3 runs 15 residues. The CDR3 protein is CASSRRSGSSYEQYF. CDR3 nucleotides: TGTGCCAGCAGCCGACGTAGCGGGAGCTCCTACGAGCAGTACTTC.

The genes are TRBV7-8 and TRBJ2-5; maybe TRBD1 (7 bases). Trimming took 5 bases from V and 5 from J, leaving 18 bases between them. The CDR3 has 15 amino acids. CDR1 and CDR2 from the germline V gene are SGHVS and FQNEAQ. The CDR3 spells CASSAVEGAVETQYF. As DNA, the CDR3 is TGTGCCAGCAGCGCTGTGGAGGGGGCAGTGGAGACCCAGTACTTC.

The chain combines TRBV13 with TRBJ1-2, with 8 bases that match TRBD1. The CDR3 totals 14 residues. Trimming at V came to 5 bases and at J to 1 base, leaving 3 bases not matched to a gene. Germline CDR1 is PRHDT and CDR2 is FYEKMQ (reference sequence). The CDR3 DNA sequence: TGTGCCAGCAGCCCAGGACAGGGTAACTATGGCTACACCTTC. Amino acids: CASSPGQGNYGYTF.

The chain carries TRBV10-3 and TRBJ1-1, with a possible D match to TRBD1 (5 bases). Trimming took 4 bases from V and 0 from J, leaving 12 bases between them. There are 15 residues in the CDR3. CDR1 and CDR2 from the germline V gene are ENHRY and SYGVKD. The CDR3 loop reads CAISVLQGLNTEAFF. The CDR3 coding sequence is TGTGCCATCAGTGTTTTGCAGGGTCTGAACACTGAAGCTTTCTTT.

V is TRBV5-6 and J is TRBJ2-7, with no clear D. The length of the CDR3 is 14 residues. In germline, CDR1 is SGHDT, CDR2 YYEEEE. V gave up 1 base and J gave up 2 bases, with 10 bases separating them. The CDR3 loop reads CASSLTDPTYEQYF. DNA of the CDR3: TGTGCCAGCAGCTTGACAGACCCAACCTACGAGCAGTACTTC.

The rearrangement links TRBV11-2 to TRBJ2-7, with D perhaps TRBD1 (6 bases). V lost 2 bases to trimming and J lost 4 bases, with 12 bases between them. Germline assignment: CDR1 SGHAT and CDR2 FQNNGV. The CDR3 spans 14 residues. CDR3 DNA: TGTGCCAGCAGCTTAAGGGAAGGGGGTTACGAGCAGTACTTC. Translation: CASSLREGGYEQYF.

J is TRBJ2-1 and V is TRBV18; 8 bases align to TRBD2. Germline loops: CDR1 KGHSH, CDR2 LQKENI. The V gene end was trimmed by 5 bases and the J gene end by 6 bases; junction bases not matched to a gene: 3. The CDR3 loop spans 13 amino acids. Written as DNA, the CDR3 is TGTGCCAGCTCAGCTGCGGGAGGCAATGAGCAGTTCTTC. It encodes CASSAAGGNEQFF.

The gene calls are TRBV11-3 and TRBJ2-3; 8 nucleotides agree with TRBD1. J gave up 2 bases and V 4 bases, and 17 bases lay outside the gene matches. Germline V gene sequence: CDR1 SGHNT, CDR2 YENEEA. The CDR3 runs 19 residues. The CDR3: CASSSEVLGQGNPTDTQYF. The CDR3 bases are TGTGCCAGCAGCTCGGAGGTTCTTGGACAGGGAAACCCCACAGATACGCAGTATTTT.